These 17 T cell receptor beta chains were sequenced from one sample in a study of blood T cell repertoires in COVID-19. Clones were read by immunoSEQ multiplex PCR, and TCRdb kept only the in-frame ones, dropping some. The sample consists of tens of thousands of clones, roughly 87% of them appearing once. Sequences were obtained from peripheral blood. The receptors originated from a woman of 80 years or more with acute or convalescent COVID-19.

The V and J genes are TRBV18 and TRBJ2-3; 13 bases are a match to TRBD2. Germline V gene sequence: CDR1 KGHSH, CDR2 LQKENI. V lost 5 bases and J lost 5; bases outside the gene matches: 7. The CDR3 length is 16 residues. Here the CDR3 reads CASSSGLAGAGDTQYF. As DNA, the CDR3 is TGTGCCAGCTCATCAGGACTAGCGGGAGCGGGAGATACGCAGTATTTT.

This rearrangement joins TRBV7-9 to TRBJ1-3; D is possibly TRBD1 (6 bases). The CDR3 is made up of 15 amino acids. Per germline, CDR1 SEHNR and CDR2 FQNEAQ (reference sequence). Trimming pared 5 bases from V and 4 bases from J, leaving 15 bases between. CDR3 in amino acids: CASSTFTGQGNTIYF. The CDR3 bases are TGTGCCAGCAGCACATTCACAGGGCAAGGAAACACCATATATTTT.

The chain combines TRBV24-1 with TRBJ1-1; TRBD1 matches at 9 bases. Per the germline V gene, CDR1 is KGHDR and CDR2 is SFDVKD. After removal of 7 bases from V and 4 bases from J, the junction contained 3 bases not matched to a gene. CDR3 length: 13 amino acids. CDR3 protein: CATRDRGFTEAFF. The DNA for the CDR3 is TGTGCCACCAGAGACAGGGGGTTCACTGAAGCTTTCTTT.

The DNA for the CDR3 is TGTGCCAGTACAGAGCGTTGGAGCACAGATACGCAGTATTTT. Translated: CASTERWSTDTQYF. The rearrangement links TRBV19 to TRBJ2-3; D gene ambiguous. This CDR3 is built from 14 residues. Trimming cost V 7 bases and J 0 bases, with 11 bases left between them. Looked up from germline, CDR1 is LNHDA and CDR2 is SQIVND (reference sequence).

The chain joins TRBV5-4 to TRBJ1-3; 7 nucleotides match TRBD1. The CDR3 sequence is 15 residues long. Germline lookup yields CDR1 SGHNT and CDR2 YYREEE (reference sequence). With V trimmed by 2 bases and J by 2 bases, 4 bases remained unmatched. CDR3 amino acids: CASSFSTGAGNTIYF. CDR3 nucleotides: TGTGCCAGCAGCTTTTCTACAGGGGCTGGAAACACCATATATTTT.

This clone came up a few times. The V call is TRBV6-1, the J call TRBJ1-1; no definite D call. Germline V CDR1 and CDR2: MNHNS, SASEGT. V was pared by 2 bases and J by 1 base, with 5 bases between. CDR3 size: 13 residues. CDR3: CASSENRNTEAFF. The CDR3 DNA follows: TGTGCCAGCAGTGAAAACAGGAACACTGAAGCTTTCTTT.

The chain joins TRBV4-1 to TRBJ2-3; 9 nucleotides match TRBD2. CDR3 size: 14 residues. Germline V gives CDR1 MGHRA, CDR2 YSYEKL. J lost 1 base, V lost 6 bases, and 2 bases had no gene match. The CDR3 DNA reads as TGCGCCAGCAGTCGCGGGGGGGGCACAGATACGCAGTATTTT. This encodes CASSRGGGTDTQYF.

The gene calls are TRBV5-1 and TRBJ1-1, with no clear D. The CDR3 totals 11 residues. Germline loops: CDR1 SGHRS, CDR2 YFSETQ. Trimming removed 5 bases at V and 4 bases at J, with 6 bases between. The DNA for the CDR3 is TGCGCCAGCAGTCCGGGCACTGAAGCTTTCTTT. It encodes CASSPGTEAFF.

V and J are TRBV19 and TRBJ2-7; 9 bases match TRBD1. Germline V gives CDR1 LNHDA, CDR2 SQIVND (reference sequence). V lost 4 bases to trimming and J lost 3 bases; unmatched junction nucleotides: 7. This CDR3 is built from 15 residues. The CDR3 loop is CASSREGQGIYEQYF. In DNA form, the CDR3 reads TGTGCCAGTAGTAGGGAGGGACAGGGAATCTACGAGCAGTACTTC. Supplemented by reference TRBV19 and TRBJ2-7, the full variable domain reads DGGITQSPKYLFRKEGQNVTLSCEQNLNHDAMYWYRQDPGQGLRLIYYSQIVNDFQKGDIAEGYSVSREKKESFPLTVTSAQKNPTAFYLCASSREGQGIYEQYFGPGTRLTVT.

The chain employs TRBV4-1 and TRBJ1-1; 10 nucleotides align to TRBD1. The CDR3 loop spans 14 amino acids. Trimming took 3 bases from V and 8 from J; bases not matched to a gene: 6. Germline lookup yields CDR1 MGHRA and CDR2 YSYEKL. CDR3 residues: CASSQRTTGGEAFF. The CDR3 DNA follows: TGCGCCAGCAGCCAGAGGACGACAGGGGGCGAAGCTTTCTTT.

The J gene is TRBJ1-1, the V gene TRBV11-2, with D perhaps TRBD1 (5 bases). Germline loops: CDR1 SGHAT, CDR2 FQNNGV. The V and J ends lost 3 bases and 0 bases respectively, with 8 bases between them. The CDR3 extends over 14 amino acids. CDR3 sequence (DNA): TGTGCCAGCAGCTTCGCAGGGATGAACACTGAAGCTTTCTTT. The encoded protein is CASSFAGMNTEAFF. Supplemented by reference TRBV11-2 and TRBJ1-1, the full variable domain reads EAGVAQSPRYKIIEKRQSVAFWCNPISGHATLYWYQQILGQGPKLLIQFQNNGVVDDSQLPKDRFSAERLKGVDSTLKIQPAKLEDSAVYLCASSFAGMNTEAFFGQGTRLTVV.

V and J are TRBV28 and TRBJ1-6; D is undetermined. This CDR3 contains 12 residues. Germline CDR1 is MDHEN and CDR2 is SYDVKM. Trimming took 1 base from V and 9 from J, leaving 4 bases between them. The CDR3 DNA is TGTGCCAGCAGTTTATTGAGTTCACCCCTCCACTTT. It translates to CASSLLSSPLHF.

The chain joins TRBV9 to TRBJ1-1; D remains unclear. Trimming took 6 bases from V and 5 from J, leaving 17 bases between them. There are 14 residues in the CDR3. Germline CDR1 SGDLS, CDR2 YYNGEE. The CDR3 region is CASTKRSLDTEAFF. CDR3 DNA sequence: TGTGCCAGCACCAAGCGGTCTTTGGATACTGAAGCTTTCTTT.

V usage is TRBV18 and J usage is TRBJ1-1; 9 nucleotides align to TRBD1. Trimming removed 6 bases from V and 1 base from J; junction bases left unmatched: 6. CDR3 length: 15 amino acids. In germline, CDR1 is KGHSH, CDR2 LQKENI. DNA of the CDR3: TGTGCCAGCTCTTCCGGGACAGGGAAGAACACTGAAGCTTTCTTT. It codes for CASSSGTGKNTEAFF.

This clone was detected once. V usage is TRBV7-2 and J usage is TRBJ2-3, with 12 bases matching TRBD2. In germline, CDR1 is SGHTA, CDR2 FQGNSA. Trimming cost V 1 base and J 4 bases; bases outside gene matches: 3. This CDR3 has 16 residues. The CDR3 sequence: CASSLGLAGGSDTQYF. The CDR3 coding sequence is TGTGCCAGCAGCTTAGGGCTAGCGGGAGGGTCAGATACGCAGTATTTT.

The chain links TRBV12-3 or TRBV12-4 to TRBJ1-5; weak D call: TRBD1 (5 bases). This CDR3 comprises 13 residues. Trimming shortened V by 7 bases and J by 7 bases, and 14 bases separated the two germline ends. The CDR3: CASNLQTDQPQHF. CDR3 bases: TGTGCCAGCAATCTTCAGACAGACCAGCCCCAGCATTTT.

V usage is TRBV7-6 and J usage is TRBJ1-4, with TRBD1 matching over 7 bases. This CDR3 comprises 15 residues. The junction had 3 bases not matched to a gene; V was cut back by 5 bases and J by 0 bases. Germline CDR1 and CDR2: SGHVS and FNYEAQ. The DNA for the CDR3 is TGTGCCAGCAGCCAGGGGGGTACAACTAATGAAAAACTGTTTTTT. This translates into CASSQGGTTNEKLFF.